The present entry profiles one TCR beta chain with its context. The sample belongs to a study of response to subunit inactivated influenza vaccine. TCRdb passed the RT-PCR reads through MiXCR, listing each CDR3 protein once. Here the sample spans roughly 760,000 distinct CDR3 sequences, approximately 22% being singletons. The CDR3 length is 14 residues. With 1 base removed from V and 0 bases from J, the gap between germline ends came to 8 bases. The germline V gene encodes CDR1 SGHRS and CDR2 YFSETQ. The chain couples TRBV5-1 to TRBJ2-7, with D tentatively TRBD2 (5 bases). The sequenced sample was PBMCs from blood, obtained 4 to 6 days after vaccination. The source is a man in his forties or fifties who received an inactivated influenza vaccine. CDR3: CASSLIRGSYEQYF. CDR3 DNA sequence: TGCGCCAGCAGCTTGATCCGGGGCTCCTACGAGCAGTACTTC.